Listed here are 5 T cell receptor beta chains from one sample, sequenced in a study of T cells in localized non-small cell lung cancer. Profiled with immunoSEQ multiplex PCR; TCRdb holds only in-frame clones, not every one. The sample has 23,000 or so clones, about 92% seen once. Sample: peripheral blood, taken before any cancer treatment. These receptors originate from a man aged 40 to 70 with stage III squamous cell lung carcinoma.

V is TRBV28 and J is TRBJ1-4; TRBD1 might be the D (5 bases). The germline CDR1 and CDR2 sequences are MDHEN and SYDVKM. The CDR3 is 16 amino acids. Trimming shortened V by 3 bases and J by 7 bases, and 18 bases separated the two germline ends. The CDR3 region is CASSLRSGGESEKLFF. CDR3 nucleotides: TGTGCCAGCAGTTTGAGGTCGGGGGGAGAGAGTGAAAAACTGTTTTTT.

The chain is built from TRBV27 and TRBJ2-5; D might be TRBD2 (6 bases). V dropped 4 bases and J dropped 5 bases, with 17 bases sitting between them. The CDR3 spans 15 residues. Germline loops: CDR1 MNHEY, CDR2 SMNVEV (reference sequence). DNA of the CDR3: TGTGCCAGCAGTTCTGCTCTGACTGGGAGGGAGACCCAGTACTTC. Residues: CASSSALTGRETQYF.

V and J are TRBV9 and TRBJ2-7; D perhaps matches TRBD2 (5 bases). The V and J ends lost 4 bases and 2 bases respectively, with 7 bases between them. CDR1 SGDLS and CDR2 YYNGEE come from the germline V gene. CDR3 length: 12 amino acids. CDR3: CASSPGAYEQYF. The CDR3 DNA reads as TGTGCCAGCAGCCCCGGGGCCTACGAGCAGTACTTC.

The rearrangement uses TRBV5-1 and TRBJ1-4, with a possible D match to TRBD1 (6 bases). V lost 0 bases, J lost 3 bases, and 9 bases lay in between. The germline CDR1 and CDR2 sequences are SGHRS and YFSETQ. CDR3 size: 15 residues. The CDR3 nucleotides are TGCGCCAGCAGCTTGGCGCCAGGGGCTAATGAAAAACTGTTTTTT. Its translation: CASSLAPGANEKLFF.

The CDR3 region has the DNA TGTGCCAGCAGCCAAGGGAGTAGCAATCAGCCCCAGCATTTT. Translation: CASSQGSSNQPQHF. The chain is built from TRBV4-2 and TRBJ1-5; the D is unclear. Germline CDR1 reads LGHNA; CDR2 reads YNFKEQ. Trimming pared 1 base from V and 0 bases from J, leaving 4 bases between. The CDR3 has 14 residues.